These 4 T cell receptor beta chains came from one sample sequenced in a study of cytomegalovirus exposure and HLA in healthy donors. TCRdb keeps only in-frame clones here, not all; method: immunoSEQ multiplex PCR. Of 130,000 to 150,000 clones listed, 80% to 95% are singletons. Sequencing was done on a sample of PBMCs. The receptors stem from a man between 18 and 29 years old in good health and CMV-seronegative.

This clone was recorded only once. The chain uses TRBV7-2 and TRBJ2-5; D may be TRBD2 (5 bases). Trimming cost V 2 bases and J 1 base, with 17 bases left between them. The V gene's germline CDR1 is SGHTA and CDR2 FQGNSA. The CDR3 totals 17 residues. CDR3 sequence reads: CASSLINKPGSQETQYF. The CDR3 DNA reads as TGTGCCAGCAGCTTAATCAATAAGCCGGGAAGCCAAGAGACCCAGTACTTC.

V and J are TRBV7-9 and TRBJ2-1; D is unresolved. The CDR3 spans 11 residues. CDR1 and CDR2 from the germline V gene are SEHNR and FQNEAQ (reference sequence). V lost 6 bases to trimming and J lost 9 bases, with 9 bases between them. As DNA, the CDR3 is TGTGCCAGCAGTGACGAGGTTGAGCAGTTCTTC. Translated, it gives CASSDEVEQFF.

The V gene is TRBV9, the J gene TRBJ2-3; D unclear. Looked up from germline, CDR1 is SGDLS and CDR2 is YYNGEE. V dropped 1 base and J dropped 2 bases, with 5 bases sitting between them. This CDR3 is 13 amino acids long. This CDR3 is CASSVLITDTQYF. The CDR3 nucleotides read TGTGCCAGCAGCGTATTAATCACAGATACGCAGTATTTT.

The chain employs TRBV4-1 and TRBJ1-3; no firm D call. The ends were cut back, 0 bases at V and 1 base at J, with 7 bases in the middle. Germline V CDR1 and CDR2: MGHRA, YSYEKL. The CDR3 extends over 15 amino acids. CDR3 nucleotides: TGCGCCAGCAGCCAAGACTCGGGGTCTGGAAACACCATATATTTT. Translation gives CASSQDSGSGNTIYF.